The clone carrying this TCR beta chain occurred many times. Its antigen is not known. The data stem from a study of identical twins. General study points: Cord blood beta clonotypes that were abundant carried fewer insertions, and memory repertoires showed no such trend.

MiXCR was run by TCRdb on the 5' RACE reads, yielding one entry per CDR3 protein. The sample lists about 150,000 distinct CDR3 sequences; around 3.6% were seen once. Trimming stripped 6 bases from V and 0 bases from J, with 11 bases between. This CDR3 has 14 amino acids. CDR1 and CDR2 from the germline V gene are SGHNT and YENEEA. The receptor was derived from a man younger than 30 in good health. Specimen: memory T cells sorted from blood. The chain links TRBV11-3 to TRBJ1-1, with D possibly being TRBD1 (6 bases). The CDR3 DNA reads TGTGCCAGCAGGAGGGGGGTGGTGAACACTGAAGCTTTCTTT. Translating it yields CASRRGVVNTEAFF. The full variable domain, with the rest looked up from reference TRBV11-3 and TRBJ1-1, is EAGVVQSPRYKIIEKKQPVAFWCNPISGHNTLYWYLQNLGQGPELLIRYENEEAVDDSQLPKDRFSAERLKGVDSTLKIQPAELGDSAVYLCASRRGVVNTEAFFGQGTRLTVV.